The T cell receptor (beta chain) under discussion was sequenced for a study of OX40 agonist ivuxolimab in advanced cancers. Across the study: People who had prior anti-PD-1, anti-PD-L1 or anti-CTLA-4 therapy could take part, and about 37% had some. Partial responses were achieved by three patients, of whom one had hepatocellular carcinoma and two had cutaneous melanoma.

The protocol was immunoSEQ multiplex PCR, while the TCRdb copy is restricted to in-frame clones and leaves out a portion. The sample has around 94,000 clones; roughly 90% are singletons. This CDR3 region has 17 residues. Trimming cost V 0 bases and J 5 bases; bases outside gene matches: 10. The germline V gene has CDR1 SGHTS and CDR2 YDEGEE. Patients with autoimmune history or systemic immunosuppression were excluded. This clone was counted a single time. The sample consisted of CD4+ or CD8+ T cells sorted from blood, taken in a trial of the OX40 agonist ivuxolimab. The V and J genes are TRBV5-8 and TRBJ2-1, with 8 bases matching TRBD2. The clonotype originates from an adult with an advanced solid tumor such as melanoma, head and neck, liver or kidney cancer. As DNA, the CDR3 is TGTGCCAGCAGCTTGGGATTTGGACTAGCAAGAGACAATGAGCAGTTCTTC. Protein sequence: CASSLGFGLARDNEQFF. The full variable domain, in which reference TRBV5-8 and TRBJ2-1 provide the parts outside the CDR3, is EAGVTQSPTHLIKTRGQQATLRCSPISGHTSVYWYQQALGLGLQFLLWYDEGEERNRGNFPPRFSGRQFPNYSSELNVNALELEDSALYLCASSLGFGLARDNEQFFGPGTRLTVL.